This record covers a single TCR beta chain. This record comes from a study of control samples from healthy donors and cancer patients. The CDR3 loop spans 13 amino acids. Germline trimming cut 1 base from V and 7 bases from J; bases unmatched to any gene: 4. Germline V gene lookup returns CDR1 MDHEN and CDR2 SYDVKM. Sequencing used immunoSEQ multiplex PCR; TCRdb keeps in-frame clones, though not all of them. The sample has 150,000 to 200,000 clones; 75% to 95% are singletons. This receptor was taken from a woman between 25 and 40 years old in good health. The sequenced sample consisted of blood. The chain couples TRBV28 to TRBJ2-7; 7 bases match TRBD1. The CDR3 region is CASSLLRGREQYF. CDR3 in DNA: TGTGCCAGCAGTTTATTGAGGGGGCGAGAGCAGTACTTC.